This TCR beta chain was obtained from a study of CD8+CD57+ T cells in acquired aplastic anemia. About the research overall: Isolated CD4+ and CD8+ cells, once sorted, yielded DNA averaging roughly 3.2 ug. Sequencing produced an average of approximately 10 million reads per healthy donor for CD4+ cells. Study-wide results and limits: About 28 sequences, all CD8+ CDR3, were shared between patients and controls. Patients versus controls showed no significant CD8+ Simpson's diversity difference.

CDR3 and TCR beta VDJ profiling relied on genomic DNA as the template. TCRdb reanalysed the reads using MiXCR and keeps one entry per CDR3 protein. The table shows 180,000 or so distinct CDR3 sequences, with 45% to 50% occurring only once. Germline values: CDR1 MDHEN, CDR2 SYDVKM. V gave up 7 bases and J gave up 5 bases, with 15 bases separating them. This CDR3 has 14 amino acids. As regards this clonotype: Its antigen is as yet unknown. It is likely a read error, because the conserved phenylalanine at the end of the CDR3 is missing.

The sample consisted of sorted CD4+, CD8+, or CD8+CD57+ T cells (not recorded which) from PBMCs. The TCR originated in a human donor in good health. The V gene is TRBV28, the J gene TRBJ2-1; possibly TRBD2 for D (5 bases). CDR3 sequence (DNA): TGTGCCAGCATAGGTTCCGACGGGGACAATGAGCAGTTCTCC. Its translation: CASIGSDGDNEQFS.